The source of this T cell receptor (beta chain) is a study of blood T cell repertoires in COVID-19. At the level of the study: COVID-19 samples from acute and convalescent phases originated in the United States, Italy and Spain. Nucleic acid was either cDNA or gDNA, and it came from T cells, B-cell-depleted T cells, or PBMCs.

The germline V gene encodes CDR1 MDHEN and CDR2 SYDVKM. The CDR3 length is 16 residues. The V gene end was trimmed by 3 bases and the J gene end by 3 bases; junction bases not matched to a gene: 7. Original processing notes: Amplification of reference gene primers was used by the study to estimate nucleated cell counts. Assay: immunoSEQ multiplex PCR; the TCRdb copy retains only in-frame clones and omits some. Clone size and the V and J calls come from that table; the DNA yielded D and trimming. The table lists fewer than 250,000 clones, 80% to 85% of them singletons, with roughly a tenth in the top ten. Seattle researchers signed up patients amid active infection and tracked them longitudinally.

The sample consisted of peripheral blood. The TCR comes from a woman aged 80 or over with COVID-19, enrolled during active disease. The gene calls are TRBV28 and TRBJ2-3; 9 nucleotides match TRBD2. CDR3 loop: CASSFQAGGDTDTQYF. The CDR3 coding sequence is TGTGCCAGCAGTTTCCAAGCGGGGGGAGATACAGATACGCAGTATTTT.